The 7 T cell receptor beta chains below come from one sample, sequenced in a study of cytomegalovirus exposure and HLA in healthy donors. It was with 60 Vbeta and 13 Jbeta primers that the PCR ran. Here immunoSEQ multiplex PCR was the method, and the copy in TCRdb shows in-frame clones only, minus some. The sample holds about 150,000 clones, less than 9.5% seen once. The sequenced sample consisted of PBMCs. The receptors shown here come from a male donor in good health and CMV-seronegative.

The V gene is TRBV4-1, the J gene TRBJ2-7; tentative D call: TRBD1 (6 bases). This CDR3 spans 15 amino acids. Trimming took off 0 bases at V and 3 bases at J, with 12 bases between the two ends. Looked up from germline, CDR1 is MGHRA and CDR2 is YSYEKL. DNA of the CDR3: TGCGCCAGCAGCCAAGATTCCAGGGGCCTCTACGAGCAGTACTTC. Amino acids: CASSQDSRGLYEQYF.

This clone was found a few times. The V and J genes are TRBV14 and TRBJ2-7, with TRBD2 as a possible D gene (6 bases). The germline V gene has CDR1 SGHDN and CDR2 FVKESK. V was shortened by 4 bases and J by 3 bases, with 16 bases between the two germline ends. The CDR3 runs to 15 residues. The DNA for the CDR3 is TGTGCCAGCAGCCCGTTAGCGGCAGAGGGCTACGAGCAGTACTTC. Its translation: CASSPLAAEGYEQYF.

This chain joins TRBV5-1 and TRBJ2-3; 11 bases align to TRBD2. Unmatched junction bases numbered 3, after V lost 2 bases and J lost 4 bases. This CDR3 has 15 amino acids. Germline lookup yields CDR1 SGHRS and CDR2 YFSETQ. The CDR3 loop is CASSFVAGGADTQYF. The CDR3 region has the DNA TGCGCCAGCAGCTTTGTAGCGGGAGGGGCAGATACGCAGTATTTT. Looking up the rest from reference TRBV5-1 and TRBJ2-3 gives the full variable domain: KAGVTQTPRYLIKTRGQQVTLSCSPISGHRSVSWYQQTPGQGLQFLFEYFSETQRNKGNFPGRFSGRQFSNSRSEMNVSTLELGDSALYLCASSFVAGGADTQYFGPGTRLTVL.

This chain uses TRBV10-3 with TRBJ2-3, with D tentatively TRBD2 (5 bases). Germline CDR1 reads ENHRY; CDR2 reads SYGVKD. The CDR3 loop spans 14 amino acids. The V and J ends lost 7 bases and 2 bases respectively, with 13 bases between them. CDR3 sequence: CAIKALADTDTQYF. For the CDR3, the DNA is TGTGCCATCAAGGCCCTAGCAGACACAGATACGCAGTATTTT.

V is TRBV10-3 and J is TRBJ1-1; the D gene is possibly TRBD1 (5 bases). The V end lost 7 bases, the J end lost 0 bases, and 12 bases lay between the germline ends. The CDR3 covers 14 residues. The germline CDR1 and CDR2 sequences are ENHRY and SYGVKD. The CDR3 loop reads CAIKGIEMNTEAFF. CDR3 sequence (DNA): TGTGCCATCAAGGGGATAGAAATGAACACTGAAGCTTTCTTT.

This clone turned up a few times. The rearrangement uses TRBV19 and TRBJ1-1; 7 bases fit TRBD1. The junction had 4 bases not matched to a gene; V was cut back by 3 bases and J by 0 bases. The CDR3 runs to 15 residues. The germline V gene encodes CDR1 LNHDA and CDR2 SQIVND (reference sequence). The CDR3 DNA sequence: TGTGCCAGTAGTATGGGACAGAGAATGAACACTGAAGCTTTCTTT. Its protein is CASSMGQRMNTEAFF.

In its sample, this clone was seen a few times. The gene calls are TRBV10-3 and TRBJ1-1; D is undetermined. The V end was cut by 0 bases, the J end by 4 bases, with 9 bases between. The CDR3 sequence is 14 residues long. Germline V gene sequence: CDR1 ENHRY, CDR2 SYGVKD. The chain's CDR3 is CAISESSGFTEAFF. DNA for the CDR3: TGTGCCATCAGTGAGTCGTCGGGATTCACTGAAGCTTTCTTT.